This T cell receptor (beta chain) was documented in a study of blood T cells in healthy people across ages. Study-wide results and caveats: With donor CMV status unknown, expanded clonotype changes were possibly confounded. The study found more naive CD4+ cells and higher diversity in long-lived than aged donors.

This clonotype was counted at least ten times. Its target is not known. Sample-barcoded 5' priming and a J-beta primer mix drove a second PCR of about 7 to 11 cycles. Template switching added a 12-random-nucleotide identifier to every cDNA molecule. TCRdb independently ran MiXCR on the 5' RACE reads; one entry per CDR3 protein. Seen here are 850,000 or so distinct CDR3 sequences, 29% observed once, and the top ten hold approximately 15%. Caucasian, healthy and from Russia, the donors were aged between 6 and 90. Germline assignment: CDR1 MNHEY and CDR2 SMNVEV (reference sequence). This CDR3 spans 11 amino acids. The V and J ends lost 5 bases and 8 bases respectively, with 10 bases between them.

This sequence originates from a woman older than 75 in good health. The material sequenced was blood. The chain employs TRBV27 and TRBJ2-7; D unclear. The CDR3: CASSPRIQQYF. As DNA, the CDR3 is TGTGCCAGCAGTCCCAGGATCCAGCAGTACTTC.